The 27 T cell receptor beta chains below all came from one sample that was sequenced in a study of blood T cell repertoires in COVID-19. Data came from immunoSEQ multiplex PCR; TCRdb stores just in-frame clones and leaves some out. This table has approximately 94,000 clones, approximately 84% appearing once. Sequencing was performed on peripheral blood. These receptors all come from a young man in a cohort sampled during active COVID-19.

This clone was seen a single time. The chain carries TRBV9 and TRBJ2-7; D perhaps matches TRBD1 (5 bases). Trimming pared 3 bases from V and 2 bases from J, leaving 18 bases between. There are 16 residues in the CDR3. Looked up from germline, CDR1 is SGDLS and CDR2 is YYNGEE. CDR3 bases: TGTGCCAGCAGCGGGCAATGGGGCCGGGTGGCCTACGAGCAGTACTTC. This codes for CASSGQWGRVAYEQYF.

The chain joins TRBV28 to TRBJ2-2; 9 nucleotides align to TRBD2. Trimming removed 5 bases from V and 5 bases from J; junction bases left unmatched: 9. CDR1 and CDR2 (germline): MDHEN, SYDVKM. This CDR3 comprises 16 residues. CDR3 protein: CASSQAGGAYTGELFF. CDR3 nucleotide sequence: TGTGCCAGCAGTCAAGCGGGGGGCGCTTATACCGGGGAGCTGTTTTTT.

The V call is TRBV29-1, the J call TRBJ2-1; 8 bases map to TRBD2. Germline lookup yields CDR1 SQVTM and CDR2 ANQGSEA. The V gene end was trimmed by 6 bases and the J gene end by 1 base; junction bases not matched to a gene: 5. This CDR3 is built from 14 residues. The CDR3, as DNA: TGCAGCGTGAGTACTAGCGGTTCCTACAATGAGCAGTTCTTC. Its translation: CSVSTSGSYNEQFF.

The CDR3 DNA reads TGTGCCAGCAGCCCGGACAGGGTCGTCTATGGCTACACCTTC. Translating it yields CASSPDRVVYGYTF. This chain joins TRBV5-4 and TRBJ1-2; 8 positions agree with TRBD1. Germline V gives CDR1 SGHNT, CDR2 YYREEE (reference sequence). This CDR3 has 14 residues. V was clipped by 4 bases and J by 4 bases; unmatched bases: 6. The variable domain in full, with the rest retrieved from reference TRBV5-4 and TRBJ1-2, is ETGVTQSPTHLIKTRGQQVTLRCSSQSGHNTVSWYQQALGQGPQFIFQYYREEENGRGNFPPRFSGLQFPNYSSELNVNALELDDSALYLCASSPDRVVYGYTFGSGTRLTVV.

The rearrangement links TRBV5-8 to TRBJ2-5, with D possibly matching TRBD2 (6 bases). Germline V gene sequence: CDR1 SGHTS, CDR2 YDEGEE. CDR3 length equals 16 residues. The V end lost 1 base, the J end lost 7 bases, and 20 bases lay between the germline ends. The DNA of the CDR3 is TGTGCCAGCAGCTTGAAAGGAGGGCTTCAGAAAAGGACCCAGTACTTC. It is translated as CASSLKGGLQKRTQYF.

This clone was picked up one time. V usage is TRBV6-1 and J usage is TRBJ1-5, with 10 bases matching TRBD1. V shed 0 bases, J shed 3 bases, and the junction held 11 bases outside the gene matches. This CDR3 region has 19 residues. Looked up from germline, CDR1 is MNHNS and CDR2 is SASEGT. CDR3 loop: CASSEAQGQGRRSNQPQHF. As DNA, the CDR3 is TGTGCCAGCAGTGAAGCGCAGGGACAGGGGAGGAGGTCCAATCAGCCCCAGCATTTT.

The chain couples TRBV6-6 to TRBJ1-2, with D uncertain. The germline CDR1 and CDR2 sequences are MNHNY and SVGAGI (reference sequence). The length of the CDR3 is 13 residues. V was cut by 6 bases and J by 2 bases, with 10 bases left in between. The CDR3 nucleotides read TGTGCCAGCAGCTCGGGTCCGAACTATGGCTACACCTTC. It yields the protein CASSSGPNYGYTF.

V and J are TRBV3-1 (or the pseudogene TRBV3-2) and TRBJ2-3, with 11 bases matching TRBD2. Unmatched junction bases numbered 7, after V lost 3 bases and J lost 5 bases. Germline V gene data show CDR1 as LGHDT and CDR2 as YNNKEL (reference sequence). The CDR3 runs 16 residues. The CDR3 bases are TGTGCCAGCAGCCACCAGACTAGCGGGGCATTAGATACGCAGTATTTT. This translates into CASSHQTSGALDTQYF.

This clone was detected only a few times. The chain uses TRBV6-7 and TRBJ2-5, with a tentative D call TRBD1 (6 bases). TRBV6-7 is assigned to the ORF class and has an uncertain function. CDR3 size: 17 residues. Trimming took 3 bases from V and 1 from J, leaving 18 bases between them. The CDR3 region is CASSYSTRTEAQETQYF. CDR3 coding DNA: TGTGCCAGCAGTTATTCTACCCGGACAGAAGCCCAAGAGACCCAGTACTTC.

This sequence joins TRBV15 and TRBJ2-7; 10 bases map to TRBD2. V was clipped by 3 bases and J by 7 bases; unmatched bases: 12. The CDR3 covers 16 residues. Germline assignment: CDR1 LNHNV and CDR2 YYDKDF (reference sequence). The DNA of the CDR3 is TGTGCCACCAGCAGCCCGACTAGCGGGCCGCCGCGGGAGCAGTACTTC. Residues: CATSSPTSGPPREQYF.

This sequence joins TRBV10-3 and TRBJ2-3; 7 positions agree with TRBD1. J lost 11 bases, V lost 9 bases, and 14 bases had no gene match. CDR1 ENHRY and CDR2 SYGVKD come from the germline V gene. The CDR3 spans 13 residues. The CDR3 DNA sequence: TGTGCCATAGGACAGGAGATTAACAGATGGCAGTATTTT. It translates to CAIGQEINRWQYF.

This clone was detected a few times. This sequence joins TRBV6-6 and TRBJ2-5; TRBD2 matches at 9 bases. V shed 4 bases, J shed 5 bases, and the junction held 8 bases outside the gene matches. CDR1 and CDR2 from the germline V gene are MNHNY and SVGAGI (reference sequence). The CDR3 runs 15 residues. CDR3 nucleotide sequence: TGTGCCAGCAGTTCTCTAGCGGGGAGTAGGGAGACCCAGTACTTC. Translated, it gives CASSSLAGSRETQYF.

The chain employs TRBV7-2 and TRBJ2-7, with 7 nucleotides matching TRBD2. There are 15 residues in the CDR3. Germline CDR1 and CDR2: SGHTA and FQGNSA. J was trimmed by 4 bases and V by 1 base; bases with no gene match: 7. The CDR3 nucleotides read TGTGCCAGCAGCTTAGGGGGGGGAAAAGATTACGAGCAGTACTTC. Encoded protein: CASSLGGGKDYEQYF.

The CDR3 spells CAISVAGRTYEQYF. CDR3 bases: TGTGCCATCAGTGTGGCAGGCCGGACCTACGAGCAGTACTTC. The V gene is TRBV10-3, the J gene TRBJ2-7, with unresolved D. The V gene's germline CDR1 is ENHRY and CDR2 SYGVKD. V was clipped by 4 bases and J by 2 bases, with 12 bases between them. This CDR3 region has 14 residues.

The chain carries TRBV7-2 and TRBJ2-7; 9 bases map to TRBD1. The CDR3 totals 16 residues. From germline, CDR1 is SGHTA and CDR2 FQGNSA. Losses at the gene ends were 6 bases for V and 2 bases for J; bases not matched to a gene: 11. The CDR3 loop reads CASRDQPGQGPYEQYF. As DNA, the CDR3 is TGTGCCAGCAGAGACCAACCGGGACAGGGACCCTACGAGCAGTACTTC.

This chain uses TRBV9 with TRBJ2-1; D unresolved. The length of the CDR3 is 19 residues. Germline loops: CDR1 SGDLS, CDR2 YYNGEE. The ends were cut back, 0 bases at V and 3 bases at J, with 22 bases in the middle. CDR3 residues: CASSVGSGGKTPYYNEQFF. The CDR3 nucleotides are TGTGCCAGCAGCGTAGGGAGTGGCGGAAAGACTCCCTACTACAATGAGCAGTTCTTC. The complete variable domain, with remaining parts taken from reference TRBV9 and TRBJ2-1, reads DSGVTQTPKHLITATGQRVTLRCSPRSGDLSVYWYQQSLDQGLQFLIQYYNGEERAKGNILERFSAQQFPDLHSELNLSSLELGDSALYFCASSVGSGGKTPYYNEQFFGPGTRLTVL.

V usage is TRBV7-3 and J usage is TRBJ1-6; TRBD1 might be the D (5 bases). V lost 1 base to trimming and J lost 3 bases, with 10 bases between them. CDR3 length equals 16 residues. Germline V gene sequence: CDR1 SGHTA, CDR2 FQGTGA. The CDR3 region has the DNA TGTGCCAGCAGCTTAAAGGTTGGACACTATAATTCACCCCTCCACTTT. Translating it yields CASSLKVGHYNSPLHF.

The chain is built from TRBV5-4 and TRBJ1-6; no clear D gene. Trimming removed 0 bases from V and 10 bases from J, with 11 bases in between. The CDR3 loop spans 14 amino acids. Germline V lookup: CDR1 SGHNT, CDR2 YYREEE (reference sequence). CDR3 sequence reads: CASSLGAEGSPLHF. CDR3 DNA: TGTGCCAGCAGCTTGGGCGCTGAGGGATCACCCCTCCACTTT.

The J gene is TRBJ1-1, the V gene TRBV19; D gene unclear. The ends were cut back, 7 bases at V and 0 bases at J, with 15 bases in the middle. This CDR3 is built from 15 residues. Germline V gene sequence: CDR1 LNHDA, CDR2 SQIVND (reference sequence). The CDR3 DNA follows: TGTGCCAGTATCTCTGGCCGAATTATGAACACTGAAGCTTTCTTT. Residues: CASISGRIMNTEAFF.

Notes on this clone: The sample contains more than one DNA sequence encoding this CDR3. V is TRBV6-5 and J is TRBJ1-1; D perhaps matches TRBD1 (5 bases). The CDR3 is 13 residues long. Germline V gene sequence: CDR1 MNHEY, CDR2 SVGAGI. Between the trimmed V and J ends, which lost 3 bases and 3 bases, there was a span of 8 bases. The CDR3 DNA is TGTGCCAGCAGTTATTCAGGGTACACTGAAGCTTTCTTT. Amino acids: CASSYSGYTEAFF.

In this sample, this clone turned up a few times. The CDR3 DNA follows: TGTGCCAGCAGGAAGGGGACTAGCTACAATGAGCAGTTCTTC. Translation: CASRKGTSYNEQFF. V gene TRBV2 combines with J gene TRBJ2-1, with 8 bases fitting TRBD2. Germline V gene data show CDR1 as SNHLY and CDR2 as FYNNEI. V lost 6 bases, J lost 3 bases, and 4 bases stayed unmatched. The CDR3 is made up of 14 amino acids.

Details on this clone: Different DNA sequences within this sample yield the same CDR3. The rearrangement joins TRBV7-9 to TRBJ1-1; D not resolved. Trimming removed 3 bases from V and 2 bases from J, with 7 bases in between. Germline V gene lookup returns CDR1 SEHNR and CDR2 FQNEAQ (reference sequence). The CDR3 contains 13 residues. The CDR3 region is CASSFRGNTEAFF. CDR3 nucleotide sequence: TGTGCCAGCAGCTTCCGGGGTAACACTGAAGCTTTCTTT.

The V call is TRBV7-3, the J call TRBJ2-2; D perhaps matches TRBD2 (5 bases). Germline loops: CDR1 SGHTA, CDR2 FQGTGA. The V end lost 0 bases, the J end lost 3 bases, and 20 bases lay between the germline ends. The CDR3 runs to 19 residues. The CDR3 sequence: CASSLTGSLAPFHTGELFF. CDR3 sequence (DNA): TGTGCCAGCAGCTTAACCGGCTCTCTAGCCCCCTTTCACACCGGGGAGCTGTTTTTT.

The chain joins TRBV4-3 to TRBJ2-3; 9 nucleotides agree with TRBD2. The CDR3 spans 16 residues. Trimming removed 4 bases from V and 7 bases from J; junction bases left unmatched: 12. Germline CDR1 and CDR2: LGHNA and YSLEER. The CDR3 nucleotides read TGCGCCAGCAGCCGGGGGGAAGCGGGGGGAGTCAATACGCAGTATTTT. Protein product: CASSRGEAGGVNTQYF.

V gene TRBV5-1 combines with J gene TRBJ2-7, with TRBD2 as a possible D gene (5 bases). This CDR3 region has 16 residues. Germline CDR1 is SGHRS and CDR2 is YFSETQ. Trimming stripped 3 bases from V and 0 bases from J, with 16 bases between. DNA of the CDR3: TGCGCCAGCAGCTCCCGCCTAGAGGACTTCTCCTACGAGCAGTACTTC. This codes for CASSSRLEDFSYEQYF.

The rearrangement joins TRBV20-1 to TRBJ1-1; TRBD1 is a possible D gene (6 bases). Trimming shortened V by 5 bases and J by 10 bases, and 23 bases separated the two germline ends. Germline CDR1 and CDR2: DFQATT and SNEGSKA (reference sequence). This CDR3 spans 14 amino acids. DNA of the CDR3: TGCAGTGCTCGTGAGCCCCTTGGGGGCCTTATAGCTTTCTTT. It yields the protein CSAREPLGGLIAFF.

The gene calls are TRBV2 and TRBJ2-5; 8 bases are a match to TRBD2. Trimming cost V 11 bases and J 2 bases; bases outside gene matches: 10. Germline CDR1 is SNHLY and CDR2 is FYNNEI. This CDR3 has 14 residues. DNA for the CDR3: TGTGCCCCGGGGGCGGGGGGACCTCAAGAGACCCAGTACTTC. Protein sequence: CAPGAGGPQETQYF.